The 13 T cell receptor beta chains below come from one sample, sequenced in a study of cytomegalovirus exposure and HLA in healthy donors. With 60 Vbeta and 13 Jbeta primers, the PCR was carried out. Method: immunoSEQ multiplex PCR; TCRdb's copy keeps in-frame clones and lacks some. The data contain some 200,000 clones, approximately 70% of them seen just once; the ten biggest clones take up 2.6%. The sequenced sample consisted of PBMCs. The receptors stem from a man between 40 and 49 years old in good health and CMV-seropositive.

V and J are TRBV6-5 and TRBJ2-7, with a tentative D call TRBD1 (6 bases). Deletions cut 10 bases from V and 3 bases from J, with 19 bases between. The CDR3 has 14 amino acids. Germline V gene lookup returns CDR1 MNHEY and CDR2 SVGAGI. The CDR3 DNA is TGTGCCACCAAACATGAAAGGGGGAACTACGAGCAGTACTTC. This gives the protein CATKHERGNYEQYF.

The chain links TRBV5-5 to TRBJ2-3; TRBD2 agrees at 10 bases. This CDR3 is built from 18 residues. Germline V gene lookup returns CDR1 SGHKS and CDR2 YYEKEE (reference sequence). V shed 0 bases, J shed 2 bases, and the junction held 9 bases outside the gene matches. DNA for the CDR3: TGTGCCAGCAGCTTGGAGGCTAGCGGGGGCTTCTCCACAGATACGCAGTATTTT. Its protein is CASSLEASGGFSTDTQYF.

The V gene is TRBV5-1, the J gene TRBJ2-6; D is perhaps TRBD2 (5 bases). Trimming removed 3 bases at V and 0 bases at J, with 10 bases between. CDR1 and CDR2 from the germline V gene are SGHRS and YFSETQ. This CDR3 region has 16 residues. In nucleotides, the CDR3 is TGCGCCAGCAGCTCCGAGGGAGTCTCTGGGGCCAACGTCCTGACTTTC. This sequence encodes CASSSEGVSGANVLTF.

CDR3 coding DNA: TGTGCCAGCACCATGGCAGGGAGGACTGAAGCTTTCTTT. It encodes CASTMAGRTEAFF. The chain couples TRBV28 to TRBJ1-1; D is possibly TRBD1 (5 bases). V lost 7 bases to trimming and J lost 5 bases, with 14 bases between them. Germline CDR1 reads MDHEN; CDR2 reads SYDVKM. The CDR3 loop spans 13 amino acids.

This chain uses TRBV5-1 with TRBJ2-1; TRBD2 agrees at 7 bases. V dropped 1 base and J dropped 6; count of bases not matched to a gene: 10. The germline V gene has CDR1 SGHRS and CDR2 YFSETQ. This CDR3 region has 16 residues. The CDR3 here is CASSLFSGERTNEQFF. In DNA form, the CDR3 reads TGCGCCAGCAGCTTGTTCAGCGGGGAACGGACCAATGAGCAGTTCTTC.

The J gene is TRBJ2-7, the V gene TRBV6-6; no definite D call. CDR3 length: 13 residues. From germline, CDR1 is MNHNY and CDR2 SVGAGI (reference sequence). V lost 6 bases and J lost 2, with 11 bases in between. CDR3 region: CASRYTTPYEQYF. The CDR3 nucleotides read TGTGCCAGCAGATATACTACGCCCTACGAGCAGTACTTC.

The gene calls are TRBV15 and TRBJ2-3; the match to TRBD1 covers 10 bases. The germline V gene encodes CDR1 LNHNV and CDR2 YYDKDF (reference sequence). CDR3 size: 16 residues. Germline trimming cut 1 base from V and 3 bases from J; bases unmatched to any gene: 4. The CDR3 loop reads CATSRGTGGLTDTQYF. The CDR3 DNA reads TGTGCCACCAGCAGAGGGACAGGGGGTCTGACAGATACGCAGTATTTT. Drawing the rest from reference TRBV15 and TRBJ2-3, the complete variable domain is DAMVIQNPRYQVTQFGKPVTLSCSQTLNHNVMYWYQQKSSQAPKLLFHYYDKDFNNEADTPDNFQSRRPNTSFCFLDIRSPGLGDTAMYLCATSRGTGGLTDTQYFGPGTRLTVL.

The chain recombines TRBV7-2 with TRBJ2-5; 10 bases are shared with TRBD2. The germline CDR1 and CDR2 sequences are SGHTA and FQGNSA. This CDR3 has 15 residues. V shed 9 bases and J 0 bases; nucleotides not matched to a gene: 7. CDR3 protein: CASLLAGAYQETQYF. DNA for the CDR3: TGTGCCAGTCTTCTAGCGGGAGCGTACCAAGAGACCCAGTACTTC.

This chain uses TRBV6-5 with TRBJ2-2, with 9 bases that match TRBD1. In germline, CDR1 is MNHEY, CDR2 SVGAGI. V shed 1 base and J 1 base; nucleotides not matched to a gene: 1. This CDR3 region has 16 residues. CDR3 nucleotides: TGTGCCAGCAGTTACTGGGGACAGGGGAACACCGGGGAGCTGTTTTTT. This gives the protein CASSYWGQGNTGELFF.

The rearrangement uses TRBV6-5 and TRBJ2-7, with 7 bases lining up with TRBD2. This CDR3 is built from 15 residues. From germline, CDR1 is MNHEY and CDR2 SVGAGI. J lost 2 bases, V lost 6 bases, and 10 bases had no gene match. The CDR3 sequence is CASSSGGIGAYEQYF. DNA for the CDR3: TGTGCCAGCAGCTCCGGGGGGATAGGGGCCTACGAGCAGTACTTC.

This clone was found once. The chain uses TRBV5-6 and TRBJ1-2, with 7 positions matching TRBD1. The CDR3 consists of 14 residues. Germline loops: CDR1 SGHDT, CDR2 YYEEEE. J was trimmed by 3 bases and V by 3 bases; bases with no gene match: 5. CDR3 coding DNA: TGTGCCAGCAGCTCAGGGGGGACCCACTATGGCTACACCTTC. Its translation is CASSSGGTHYGYTF.

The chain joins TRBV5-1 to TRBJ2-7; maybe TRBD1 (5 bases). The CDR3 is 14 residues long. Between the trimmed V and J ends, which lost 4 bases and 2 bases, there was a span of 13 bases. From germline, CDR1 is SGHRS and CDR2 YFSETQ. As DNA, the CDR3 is TGCGCCAGCAGCGTCGACAGCCGAGCCTACGAGCAGTACTTC. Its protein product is CASSVDSRAYEQYF.

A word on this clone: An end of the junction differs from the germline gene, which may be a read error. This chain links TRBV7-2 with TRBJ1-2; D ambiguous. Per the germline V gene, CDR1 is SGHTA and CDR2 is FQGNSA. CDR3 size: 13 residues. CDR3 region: CAGSLRGYYGYTF. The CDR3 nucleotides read TGTGCCGGCAGCTTACGGGGTTACTATGGCTACACCTTC.